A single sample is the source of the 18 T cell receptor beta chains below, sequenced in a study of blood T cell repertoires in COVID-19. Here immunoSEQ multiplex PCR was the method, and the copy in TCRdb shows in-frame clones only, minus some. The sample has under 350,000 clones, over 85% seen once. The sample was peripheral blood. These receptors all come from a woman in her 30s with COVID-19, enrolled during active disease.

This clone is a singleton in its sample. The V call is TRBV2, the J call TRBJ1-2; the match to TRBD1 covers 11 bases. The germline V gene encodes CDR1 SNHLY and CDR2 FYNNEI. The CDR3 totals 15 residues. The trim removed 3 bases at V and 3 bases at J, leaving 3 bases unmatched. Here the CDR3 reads CASSEPGQGDYGYTF. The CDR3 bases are TGTGCCAGCAGTGAGCCGGGACAGGGGGACTATGGCTACACCTTC. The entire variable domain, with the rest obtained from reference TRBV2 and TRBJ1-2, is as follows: EPEVTQTPSHQVTQMGQEVILRCVPISNHLYFYWYRQILGQKVEFLVSFYNNEISEKSEIFDDQFSVERPDGSNFTLKIRSTKLEDSAMYFCASSEPGQGDYGYTFGSGTRLTVV.

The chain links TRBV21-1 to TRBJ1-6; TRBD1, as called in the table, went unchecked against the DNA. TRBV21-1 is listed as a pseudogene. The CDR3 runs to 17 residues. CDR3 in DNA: TGTGCCAGCAGCCTCTGGGAGGCACAGGGGATTGGGTCACCCCTCCACTTT. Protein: CASSLWEAQGIGSPLHF.

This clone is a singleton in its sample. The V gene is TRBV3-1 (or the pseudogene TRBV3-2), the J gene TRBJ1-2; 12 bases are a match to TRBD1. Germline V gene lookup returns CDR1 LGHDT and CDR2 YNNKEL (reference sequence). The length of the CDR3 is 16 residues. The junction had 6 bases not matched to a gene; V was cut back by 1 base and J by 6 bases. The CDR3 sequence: CASSQAGTGGADGYTF. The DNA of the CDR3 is TGTGCCAGCAGCCAAGCTGGGACAGGGGGCGCAGATGGCTACACCTTC.

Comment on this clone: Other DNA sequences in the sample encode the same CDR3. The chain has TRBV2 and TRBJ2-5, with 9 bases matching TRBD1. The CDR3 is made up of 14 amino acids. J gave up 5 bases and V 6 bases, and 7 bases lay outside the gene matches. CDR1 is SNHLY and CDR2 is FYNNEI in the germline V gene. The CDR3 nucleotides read TGTGCCAGCAGCCCACAGGGGGCTGGGGAGACCCAGTACTTC. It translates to CASSPQGAGETQYF.

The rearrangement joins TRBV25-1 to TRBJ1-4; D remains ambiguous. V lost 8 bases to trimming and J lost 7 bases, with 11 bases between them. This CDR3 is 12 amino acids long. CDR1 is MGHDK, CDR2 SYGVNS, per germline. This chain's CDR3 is CASQSSSEKLFF. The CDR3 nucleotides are TGTGCCAGCCAAAGCTCTAGTGAAAAACTGTTTTTT. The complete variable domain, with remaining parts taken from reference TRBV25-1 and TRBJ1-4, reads EADIYQTPRYLVIGTGKKITLECSQTMGHDKMYWYQQDPGMELHLIHYSYGVNSTEKGDLSSESTVSRIRTEHFPLTLESARPSHTSQYLCASQSSSEKLFFGSGTQLSVL.

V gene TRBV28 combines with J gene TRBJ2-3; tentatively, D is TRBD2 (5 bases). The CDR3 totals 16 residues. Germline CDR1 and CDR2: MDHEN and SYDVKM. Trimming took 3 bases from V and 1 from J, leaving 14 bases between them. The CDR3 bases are TGTGCCAGCAGTTTGCCCCCCGGGGTTCGCACAGATACGCAGTATTTT. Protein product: CASSLPPGVRTDTQYF.

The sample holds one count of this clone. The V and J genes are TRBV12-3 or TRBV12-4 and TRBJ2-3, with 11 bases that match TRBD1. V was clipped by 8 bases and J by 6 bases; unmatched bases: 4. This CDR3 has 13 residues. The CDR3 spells CASEDRGLDTQYF. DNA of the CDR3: TGTGCCAGCGAGGACAGGGGGCTGGATACGCAGTATTTT.

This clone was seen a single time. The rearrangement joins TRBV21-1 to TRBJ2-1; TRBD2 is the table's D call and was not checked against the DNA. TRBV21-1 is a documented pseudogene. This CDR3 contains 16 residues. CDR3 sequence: CASSKQRHYSYNEQFF. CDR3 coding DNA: TGTGCCAGCAGCAAGCAACGGCACTACTCCTACAATGAGCAGTTCTTC.

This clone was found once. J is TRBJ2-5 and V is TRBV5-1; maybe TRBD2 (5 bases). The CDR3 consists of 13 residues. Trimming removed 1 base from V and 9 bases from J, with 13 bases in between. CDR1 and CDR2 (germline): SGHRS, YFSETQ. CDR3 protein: CASSLPGDLSQYF. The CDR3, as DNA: TGCGCCAGCAGCTTGCCCGGGGATTTGTCCCAGTACTTC.

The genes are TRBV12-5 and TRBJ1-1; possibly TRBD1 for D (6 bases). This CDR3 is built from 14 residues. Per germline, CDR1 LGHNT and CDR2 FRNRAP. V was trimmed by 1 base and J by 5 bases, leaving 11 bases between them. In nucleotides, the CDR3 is TGTGCTAGTGGTTTGGACACAGGGTGGACTGAAGCTTTCTTT. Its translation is CASGLDTGWTEAFF.

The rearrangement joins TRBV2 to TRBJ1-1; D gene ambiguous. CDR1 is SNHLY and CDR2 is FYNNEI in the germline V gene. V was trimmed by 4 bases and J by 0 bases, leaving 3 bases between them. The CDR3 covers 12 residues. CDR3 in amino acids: CASSAMNTEAFF. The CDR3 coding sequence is TGTGCCAGCAGTGCTATGAACACTGAAGCTTTCTTT.

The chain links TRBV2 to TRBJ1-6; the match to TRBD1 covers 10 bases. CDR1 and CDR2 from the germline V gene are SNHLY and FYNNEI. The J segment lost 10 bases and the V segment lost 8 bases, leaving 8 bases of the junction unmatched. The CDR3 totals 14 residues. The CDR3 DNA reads TGTGCCAGCTTACTTGGGGGACAGGGGTCACCCCTCCACTTT. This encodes CASLLGGQGSPLHF.

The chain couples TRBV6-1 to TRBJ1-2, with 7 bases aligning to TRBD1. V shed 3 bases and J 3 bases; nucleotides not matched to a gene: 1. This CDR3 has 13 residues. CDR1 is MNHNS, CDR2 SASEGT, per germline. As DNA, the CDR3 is TGTGCCAGCAGTGATACAGGGGACTATGGCTACACCTTC. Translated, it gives CASSDTGDYGYTF.

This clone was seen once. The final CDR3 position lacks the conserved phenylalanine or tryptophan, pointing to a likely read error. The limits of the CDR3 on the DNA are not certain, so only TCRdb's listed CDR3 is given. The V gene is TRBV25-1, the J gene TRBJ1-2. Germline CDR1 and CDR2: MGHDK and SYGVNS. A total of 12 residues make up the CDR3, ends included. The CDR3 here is CASSEYMPSPVG.

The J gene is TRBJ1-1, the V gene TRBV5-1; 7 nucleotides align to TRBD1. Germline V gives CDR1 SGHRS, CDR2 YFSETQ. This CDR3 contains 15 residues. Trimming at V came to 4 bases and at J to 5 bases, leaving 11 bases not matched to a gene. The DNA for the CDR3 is TGCGCCAGCAGCCCGGATGTGACAGGGAAGACTGAAGCTTTCTTT. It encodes CASSPDVTGKTEAFF.

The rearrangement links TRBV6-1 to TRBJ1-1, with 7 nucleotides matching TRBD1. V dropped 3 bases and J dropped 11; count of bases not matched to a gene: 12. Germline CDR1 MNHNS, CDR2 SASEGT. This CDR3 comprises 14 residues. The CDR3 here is CASSEPRTGRGAFF. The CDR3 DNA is TGTGCCAGCAGTGAGCCCCGAACGGGCAGGGGGGCTTTCTTT.

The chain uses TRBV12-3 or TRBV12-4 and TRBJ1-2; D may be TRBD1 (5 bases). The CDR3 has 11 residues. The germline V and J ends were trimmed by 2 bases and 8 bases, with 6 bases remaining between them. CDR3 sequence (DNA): TGTGCCAGCAGTTTACAGGGAGGCTACACCTTC. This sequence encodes CASSLQGGYTF.

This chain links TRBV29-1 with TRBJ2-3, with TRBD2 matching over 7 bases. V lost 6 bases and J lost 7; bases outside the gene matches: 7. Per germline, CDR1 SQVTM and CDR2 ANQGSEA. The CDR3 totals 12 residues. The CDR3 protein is CSVSGATYTQYF. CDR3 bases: TGCAGCGTCAGCGGGGCAACGTATACGCAGTATTTT.